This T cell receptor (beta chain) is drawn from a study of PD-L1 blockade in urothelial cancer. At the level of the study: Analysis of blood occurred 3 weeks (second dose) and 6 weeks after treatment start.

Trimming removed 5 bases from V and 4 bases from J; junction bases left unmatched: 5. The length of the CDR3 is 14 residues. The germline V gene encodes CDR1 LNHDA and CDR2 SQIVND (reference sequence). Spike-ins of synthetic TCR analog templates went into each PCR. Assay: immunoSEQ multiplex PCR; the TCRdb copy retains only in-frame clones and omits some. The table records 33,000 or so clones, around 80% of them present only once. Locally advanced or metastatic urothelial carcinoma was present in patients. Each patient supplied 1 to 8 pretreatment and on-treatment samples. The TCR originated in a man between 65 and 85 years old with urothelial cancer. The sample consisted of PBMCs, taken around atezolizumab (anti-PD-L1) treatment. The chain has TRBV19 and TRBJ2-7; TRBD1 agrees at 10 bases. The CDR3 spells CASSRQGQGYEQYF. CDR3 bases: TGTGCCAGTAGTCGCCAGGGACAGGGGTACGAGCAGTACTTC.